A single sample gave rise to the 27 T cell receptor beta chains below, sequenced in a study of CD8+CD57+ T cells in acquired aplastic anemia (dated by TCRdb to the late 2010s). The instrument was an Illumina HiSeq 2000. Profiling of TCR beta VDJ combinations and CDR3 sequences used genomic DNA as the template. The public reads were run again by TCRdb, first through fastp at Q25 and then through MiXCR, and only productive beta chains were kept. Entries are consolidated by CDR3 protein sequence, retaining the most common genes and DNA. Across this sample there are 150,000 to 200,000 distinct CDR3 sequences, with around 48% seen only once. Over 0.95% of the sample goes to the ten largest clones. Patients chosen for sequencing had shown expansion of CD8+CD57+ cells by flow cytometry. The sample comprised sorted CD4+, CD8+, or CD8+CD57+ T cells (not recorded which) from PBMCs. These TCRs come from a human donor with aplastic anemia.

In its sample, this clonotype was seen many times. The V call is TRBV5-1, the J call TRBJ2-5; D may correspond to TRBD1 or TRBD2 (6 bases each). The germline gives CDR1 SGHRS, CDR2 YFSETQ. Deletions cut 5 bases from V and 3 bases from J, with 11 bases between. The CDR3 spans 13 residues. DNA of the CDR3: TGCGCCAGCAGTGTGGGGGGCGAAGAGACCCAGTACTTC. Encoded protein: CASSVGGEETQYF.

This clonotype was found many times. The CDR3 spells CASSLESEGGNEQFF. CDR3 coding DNA: TGCGCCAGCAGCTTGGAGTCAGAGGGGGGGAATGAGCAGTTCTTC. This chain links TRBV5-1 with TRBJ2-1, with a tentative D call TRBD2 (7 bases). The V gene's germline CDR1 is SGHRS and CDR2 YFSETQ. This CDR3 has 15 amino acids. V lost 0 bases to trimming and J lost 7 bases, with 14 bases between them.

This clonotype has a count of ten or more. The chain's CDR3 is CASSLGGTYYEQYF. The DNA for the CDR3 is TGTGCCAGCAGCTTGGGGGGGACTTACTACGAGCAGTACTTC. The J gene is TRBJ2-7, the V gene TRBV5-4, with a possible D match to TRBD2 (6 bases). Germline assignment: CDR1 SGHNT and CDR2 YYREEE (reference sequence). This CDR3 region has 14 residues. The V gene lost 0 bases and the J gene lost 3 bases, with 10 bases spanning the gap.

The rearrangement joins TRBV15 to TRBJ1-1, with TRBD1 identical over 7 bases. The CDR3 covers 13 residues. In germline, CDR1 is LNHNV, CDR2 YYDKDF (reference sequence). J was trimmed by 4 bases and V by 2 bases; bases with no gene match: 1. The CDR3, as DNA: TGTGCCACCAGCAGAAGACAGGGCACTGAAGCTTTCTTT. It translates to CATSRRQGTEAFF.

This chain joins TRBV6-4 and TRBJ1-3; the D is unclear. The CDR3 consists of 16 residues. The ends were cut back, 0 bases at V and 2 bases at J, with 11 bases in the middle. Germline values: CDR1 MRHNA, CDR2 SNTAGT. The CDR3 DNA sequence: TGTGCCAGCAGTGACTCAAGGAGGCCGGCTGGAAACACCATATATTTT. Translated: CASSDSRRPAGNTIYF.

This chain links TRBV24-1 with TRBJ2-1; 8 positions agree with TRBD1. The CDR3 spans 14 residues. Per germline, CDR1 KGHDR and CDR2 SFDVKD. J lost 2 bases, V lost 7 bases, and 3 bases had no gene match. The CDR3 region has the DNA TGTGCCACCAGCCGGGACAGGACCTACAATGAGCAGTTCTTC. This codes for CATSRDRTYNEQFF.

This clonotype has at least ten counts. This chain uses TRBV4-1 with TRBJ1-1; D remains unclear. Germline V gene data show CDR1 as MGHRA and CDR2 as YSYEKL. The CDR3 runs 18 residues. V lost 0 bases, J lost 1 base, and 18 bases lay in between. CDR3 bases: TGCGCCAGCAGCCAAGATATGTGGCGGGCCCTTCAGAACACTGAAGCTTTCTTT. Translating gives CASSQDMWRALQNTEAFF.

This clonotype was observed many times. The chain couples TRBV5-1 to TRBJ2-3; D gene ambiguous. V lost 0 bases to trimming and J lost 6 bases, with 5 bases between them. Per germline, CDR1 SGHRS and CDR2 YFSETQ. The CDR3 spans 12 residues. This CDR3 is CASSLDGDTQYF. CDR3 nucleotides: TGCGCCAGCAGCTTGGACGGGGATACGCAGTATTTT.

Remarks on this clonotype: The conserved final phenylalanine or tryptophan is absent from the CDR3, which likely points to a read error. The chain carries TRBV12-3 or TRBV12-4 and TRBJ2-5; 7 nucleotides align to TRBD2. CDR3 length equals 14 residues. V was pared by 3 bases and J by 2 bases, with 3 bases of the junction left unmatched. The DNA of the CDR3 is TGTGCCAGCAGTTTTGGGGGGGGGCAAGAGACCCAGTACTCC. Amino acids: CASSFGGGQETQYS.

The J gene is TRBJ1-1, the V gene TRBV7-3; the D is unclear. The CDR3 runs 12 residues. Trimming left V 0 bases short and J 8 bases short, with 7 bases between. The germline V gene encodes CDR1 SGHTA and CDR2 FQGTGA. The CDR3 spells CASSLTREEAFF. In DNA form, the CDR3 reads TGTGCCAGCAGCTTAACAAGGGAAGAAGCTTTCTTT.

This clonotype was recorded at least ten times. CDR3 in DNA: TGTGCCAGCACCCGGGGGAGGTTGAACACTGAAGCTTTCTTT. It codes for CASTRGRLNTEAFF. The chain employs TRBV6-1 and TRBJ1-1, with D perhaps TRBD1 (5 bases). Germline V lookup: CDR1 MNHNS, CDR2 SASEGT. This CDR3 region has 14 residues. V lost 7 bases and J 0 bases, leaving 12 bases between the germline ends.

With regard to this clonotype: This may stem from a read error, because a much larger clone lies one nucleotide away. The chain links TRBV16 to TRBJ2-1, with 9 bases identical to TRBD2. J lost 6 bases, V lost 8 bases, and 14 bases had no gene match. Germline V lookup: CDR1 KGHSY, CDR2 FQNENV. The CDR3 is 16 amino acids. In DNA form, the CDR3 reads TGTGCCAGCGGCCCCGGGGGACTAGCCGGTATCAATGAGCAGTTCTTC. Its translation: CASGPGGLAGINEQFF. Complete variable domain (other parts from reference TRBV16 and TRBJ2-1): GEEVAQTPKHLVRGEGQKAKLYCAPIKGHSYVFWYQQVLKNEFKFLISFQNENVFDETGMPKERFSAKCLPNSPCSLEIQATKLEDSAVYFCASGPGGLAGINEQFFGPGTRLTVL.

Points on this clonotype: This could be a read error, since a much larger clone is one nucleotide away. This sequence joins TRBV3-1 and TRBJ2-1, with TRBD2 as a possible D gene (6 bases). Germline V gene lookup returns CDR1 LGHDT and CDR2 YNNKEL (reference sequence). The CDR3 spans 12 residues. For the CDR3, the DNA is TGTGCCAGCAACCAAGAACGGGGGGAGCAGTTCTTC. It specifies CASNQERGEQFF.

The V gene is TRBV11-1, the J gene TRBJ1-2; D ambiguous. From germline, CDR1 is SGHAT and CDR2 FQDESV (reference sequence). The CDR3 has 13 amino acids. The V gene lost 5 bases and the J gene lost 4 bases, with 11 bases spanning the gap. The CDR3 bases are TGTGCCAGCAGCACCACAGCAATCTATGGCTACACCTTC. As protein: CASSTTAIYGYTF.

In this sample, this clonotype turned up many times. Here the CDR3 reads CASSVSSWDRSWAYEQYF. In nucleotides, the CDR3 is TGTGCCAGCAGTGTCTCGTCGTGGGACAGGTCATGGGCCTACGAGCAGTACTTC. The chain links TRBV6-1 to TRBJ2-7; 8 nucleotides match TRBD1. The V segment lost 4 bases and the J segment 2 bases; nucleotides outside the gene matches: 16. Germline V gene lookup returns CDR1 MNHNS and CDR2 SASEGT. The CDR3 spans 18 residues.

In its sample, this clonotype was seen many times. The chain employs TRBV20-1 and TRBJ1-1; unclear D gene. Per the germline V gene, CDR1 is DFQATT and CDR2 is SNEGSKA (reference sequence). V was trimmed by 4 bases and J by 0 bases, leaving 9 bases between them. The CDR3 has 13 amino acids. CDR3 nucleotide sequence: TGCAGTGCTACGCGATCAATGAACACTGAAGCTTTCTTT. This encodes CSATRSMNTEAFF.

The chain is built from TRBV19 and TRBJ1-1, with TRBD1 as a possible D gene (6 bases). The germline gives CDR1 LNHDA, CDR2 SQIVND (reference sequence). This CDR3 region has 18 residues. The germline V and J ends were trimmed by 0 bases and 1 base, with 18 bases remaining between them. Here the CDR3 reads CASSIDRAAGAQNTEAFF. CDR3 DNA sequence: TGTGCCAGTAGTATAGATCGGGCGGCAGGGGCCCAGAACACTGAAGCTTTCTTT.

This clonotype was seen many times. With a much larger clone just one base away, this may be a read error. The chain combines TRBV2 with TRBJ1-5; D remains unclear. The CDR3 is 14 residues long. Germline V gives CDR1 SNHLY, CDR2 FYNNEI. As DNA, the CDR3 is TGTGGCAGCAGTGAAGGGCAGGGCAATCAGCCCCAGCATTTT. This encodes CGSSEGQGNQPQHF.

This clonotype was counted between two and nine times. The chain employs TRBV24-1 and TRBJ2-1; tentatively, D is TRBD1 (6 bases). The CDR3 runs 14 residues. Trimming left V 3 bases short and J 5 bases short, with 10 bases between. Germline V gene sequence: CDR1 KGHDR, CDR2 SFDVKD. CDR3 in amino acids: CATSDPGQHNEQFF. In nucleotides, the CDR3 is TGTGCCACCAGTGATCCCGGACAGCACAATGAGCAGTTCTTC.

This clonotype was counted ten times or more. The genes are TRBV20-1 and TRBJ1-1; D gene ambiguous. The CDR3 length is 13 residues. Trimming left V 0 bases short and J 7 bases short, with 12 bases between. CDR1 is DFQATT, CDR2 SNEGSKA, per germline (reference sequence). CDR3 nucleotide sequence: TGCAGTGCTAGAGATCTGGGCCCGGGTGAAGCTTTCTTT. Amino acids: CSARDLGPGEAFF.

This clonotype was picked up many times. The chain carries TRBV10-1 and TRBJ1-5; D might be TRBD1 (5 bases). The V gene's germline CDR1 is WNHNN and CDR2 SYGVQD (reference sequence). This CDR3 region has 18 residues. V lost 11 bases to trimming and J lost 5 bases, with 31 bases between them. The CDR3 is CADHPQGLGPVVDQPQHF. DNA for the CDR3: TGCGCCGACCACCCCCAGGGCCTAGGACCGGTAGTGGATCAGCCCCAGCATTTT.

This clonotype has ten or more counts. This sequence joins TRBV4-3 and TRBJ2-7, with 7 positions matching TRBD2. The CDR3 runs 15 residues. The V segment lost 0 bases and the J segment 2 bases; nucleotides outside the gene matches: 4. Germline values: CDR1 LGHNA, CDR2 YSLEER. The CDR3 loop is CASSQERGIPYEQYF. The CDR3 DNA reads TGCGCCAGCAGCCAAGAGCGGGGGATCCCCTACGAGCAGTACTTC.

V usage is TRBV7-9 and J usage is TRBJ1-1; tentatively, D is TRBD1 (6 bases). CDR1 and CDR2 (germline): SEHNR, FQNEAQ (reference sequence). V was shortened by 5 bases and J by 3 bases, with 10 bases between the two germline ends. The CDR3 length is 13 residues. This chain's CDR3 is CASSQGTHTEAFF. CDR3 DNA sequence: TGTGCCAGCAGCCAGGGGACCCACACTGAAGCTTTCTTT.

The chain recombines TRBV4-2 with TRBJ2-7, with a tentative D call TRBD1 (5 bases). The CDR3 runs 15 residues. Looked up from germline, CDR1 is LGHNA and CDR2 is YNFKEQ. Between the trimmed V and J ends, which lost 0 bases and 3 bases, there was a span of 12 bases. The CDR3 protein is CASSQEPTGIYEQYF. The DNA for the CDR3 is TGTGCCAGCAGCCAAGAACCTACAGGTATCTACGAGCAGTACTTC.

This clonotype appeared many times. The chain links TRBV3-1 to TRBJ2-6; no clear D gene. Germline assignment: CDR1 LGHDT and CDR2 YNNKEL (reference sequence). V shed 3 bases and J shed 0 bases, with 9 bases lying between them. CDR3 length: 16 amino acids. The DNA for the CDR3 is TGTGCCAGCAGCCACACCGTCAACTCTGGGGCCAACGTCCTGACTTTC. Translation: CASSHTVNSGANVLTF.

The rearrangement joins TRBV20-1 to TRBJ2-3; maybe TRBD1 (5 bases). The V gene's germline CDR1 is DFQATT and CDR2 SNEGSKA (reference sequence). Between the trimmed V and J ends, which lost 0 bases and 2 bases, there was a span of 18 bases. The CDR3 consists of 17 residues. The CDR3 protein is CSARDKRQTDPTDTQYF. The CDR3 bases are TGCAGTGCTAGAGATAAGAGGCAGACAGACCCCACAGATACGCAGTATTTT.

This chain uses TRBV15 with TRBJ1-4; no reliable D call. This CDR3 spans 16 amino acids. The V end lost 3 bases, the J end lost 6 bases, and 17 bases lay between the germline ends. Germline loops: CDR1 LNHNV, CDR2 YYDKDF (reference sequence). CDR3 in amino acids: CATSSNPSWNDEKLFF. In DNA form, the CDR3 reads TGTGCCACCAGCAGCAACCCAAGTTGGAATGATGAAAAACTGTTTTTT. The full variable domain, with the rest looked up from reference TRBV15 and TRBJ1-4, is DAMVIQNPRYQVTQFGKPVTLSCSQTLNHNVMYWYQQKSSQAPKLLFHYYDKDFNNEADTPDNFQSRRPNTSFCFLDIRSPGLGDTAMYLCATSSNPSWNDEKLFFGSGTQLSVL.